This entry concerns a single T cell receptor (beta chain). It was CD45RO-negative cells, positively selected for CCR7, that made up naive CD8 cells, with terminally differentiated effector memory CD45RA+ cells excluded. The record originates from a study of shared clonotypes between healthy human individuals. It was at deep level that the assay was run. Sequencing used immunoSEQ multiplex PCR; TCRdb keeps in-frame clones, though not all of them. The profile covers roughly 1,800,000 clones, with about 95% appearing a single time and roughly 1.2% taken by the ten largest. The TCR sequence derives from a man between 18 and 29 years old in good health. Material for sequencing was naive CD8+ T cells sorted from blood.

The CDR3 coding sequence is TGTGCCAGCAGTGACGGACCGAACTCCTACGAGCAGTACTTC. Translating it yields CASSDGPNSYEQYF. The chain combines TRBV6-1 with TRBJ2-7; D gene ambiguous. V lost 3 bases, J lost 0 bases, and 9 bases lay in between. Germline loops: CDR1 MNHNS, CDR2 SASEGT. The CDR3 covers 14 residues.